Below are 19 T cell receptor beta chains sequenced from a single sample in a study of read filtering for tumor transcriptome and immune sequencing. Molecular barcoded adaptors covering alpha/delta and beta/gamma chains were used on approximately 400 ng RNA. TCRdb itself ran the reads through MiXCR, one entry per CDR3 protein. This table holds about 35,000 distinct CDR3 sequences, approximately 14% found once. The sequencing sample was made of a population of CD138-negative cells sorted from bone marrow. The source of these receptors is a donor over 35 with multiple myeloma.

To note about this clonotype: With a much larger clone just one base away, this may be a read error. The J gene is TRBJ2-2, the V gene TRBV2; TRBD2 is a possible D gene (6 bases). CDR1 and CDR2 (germline): SNHLY, FYNNEI. The CDR3 covers 15 residues. CDR3 residues: CASRRVIERTGGLFF. The CDR3 nucleotides are TGTGCCAGCAGACGGGTCATCGAACGGACCGGGGGGCTGTTTTTT.

This clonotype was picked up many times. As the CDR3 is not closed by the conserved phenylalanine or tryptophan, this likely results from a read error. J is TRBJ2-7 and V is TRBV5-5; D call uncertain. The CDR3 is made up of 13 amino acids. The germline gives CDR1 SGHKS, CDR2 YYEKEE (reference sequence). Trimming cost V 3 bases and J 6 bases, with 13 bases left between them. The CDR3: CASSSGFYLEQYL. The CDR3 DNA sequence: TGTGCCAGCAGCTCCGGGTTCTATCTCGAGCAGTACCTC.

This clonotype was detected a few times. This chain joins TRBV19 and TRBJ2-4, with D perhaps TRBD1 (6 bases). The V gene's germline CDR1 is LNHDA and CDR2 SQIVND (reference sequence). The CDR3 covers 14 residues. Trimming took off 3 bases at V and 4 bases at J, with 10 bases between the two ends. The chain's CDR3 is CASSMVQGKNIQYF. The DNA for the CDR3 is TGTGCCAGTAGTATGGTGCAGGGGAAAAACATTCAGTACTTC.

Note on this clonotype: A read error may produce the germline difference seen at one junction end. DNA of the CDR3: TGTGCCTGCAGCTTCCTTAGGGGGTTGATTAGAACTAATGAAAAACTGTTTTTT. Encoded protein: CACSFLRGLIRTNEKLFF. The rearrangement joins TRBV11-2 to TRBJ1-4, with D perhaps matching TRBD1 (6 bases). This CDR3 is 18 amino acids long. Germline V CDR1 and CDR2: SGHAT, FQNNGV.

This clonotype occurred once. V gene TRBV28 combines with J gene TRBJ1-1; no clear D gene. Trimming shortened V by 6 bases and J by 7 bases, and 12 bases separated the two germline ends. In germline, CDR1 is MDHEN, CDR2 SYDVKM. CDR3 size: 12 residues. CDR3 DNA: TGTGCCAGCAGAAGGTGGAGCGGTGAAGCTTTCTTT. Translation gives CASRRWSGEAFF.

This clonotype was counted at least ten times. CDR3 DNA sequence: TGTGCCAGCAGCCAATCCCGGACCGGGTCAACCTACGAGCAGTACTTC. It translates to CASSQSRTGSTYEQYF. The J gene is TRBJ2-7, the V gene TRBV3-1, with D unresolved. From germline, CDR1 is LGHDT and CDR2 YNNKEL (reference sequence). This CDR3 spans 16 amino acids. The ends were cut back, 2 bases at V and 2 bases at J, with 16 bases in the middle.

The CDR3 spells CASSLGLGETQYF. DNA for the CDR3: TGTGCCAGCAGCCTGGGACTCGGCGAGACCCAGTACTTC. J is TRBJ2-5 and V is TRBV2; D might be TRBD2 (6 bases). The CDR3 loop spans 13 amino acids. Germline lookup yields CDR1 SNHLY and CDR2 FYNNEI. The germline V and J ends were trimmed by 6 bases and 5 bases, with 13 bases remaining between them.

This clonotype was found many times. The J gene is TRBJ2-3, the V gene TRBV12-3 or TRBV12-4, with D possibly being TRBD2 (6 bases). There are 15 residues in the CDR3. Trimming removed 5 bases from V and 3 bases from J, with 15 bases in between. The CDR3 region is CASSRRGGGTDTQYF. CDR3 DNA sequence: TGTGCCAGCAGTCGCCGGGGAGGAGGGACAGATACGCAGTATTTT.

Details on this clonotype: Given a much more abundant clone one base away, this may be a read error. V usage is TRBV18 and J usage is TRBJ1-2, with D unclear. The CDR3 runs 17 residues. CDR1 is KGHSH and CDR2 is LQKENI in the germline V gene. CDR3 protein: CAGSRQATSGRSYGYTF. As DNA, the CDR3 is TGTGCCGGCTCCCGCCAGGCCACAAGCGGGCGATCATATGGCTACACCTTC.

In its sample, this clonotype was seen many times. V is TRBV9 and J is TRBJ2-3, with D perhaps matching TRBD2 (7 bases). V shed 3 bases and J shed 0 bases, with 23 bases lying between them. Germline V CDR1 and CDR2: SGDLS, YYNGEE. CDR3 length: 19 residues. The CDR3 loop is CASSAREGGGPTSTDTQYF. The DNA for the CDR3 is TGTGCCAGCAGCGCCCGAGAGGGGGGGGGCCCAACTAGCACAGATACGCAGTATTTT. Looking up the rest from reference TRBV9 and TRBJ2-3 gives the full variable domain: DSGVTQTPKHLITATGQRVTLRCSPRSGDLSVYWYQQSLDQGLQFLIQYYNGEERAKGNILERFSAQQFPDLHSELNLSSLELGDSALYFCASSAREGGGPTSTDTQYFGPGTRLTVL.

This clonotype was counted ten times or more. The chain joins TRBV7-2 to TRBJ2-2; TRBD2 is a possible D gene (6 bases). The CDR3 has 13 amino acids. Germline V gene data show CDR1 as SGHTA and CDR2 as FQGNSA. The V end was cut by 5 bases, the J end by 3 bases, with 7 bases between. The CDR3 protein is CASSRDYTGELFF. The CDR3, as DNA: TGTGCCAGCAGCAGGGACTACACCGGGGAGCTGTTTTTT.

The chain carries TRBV7-2 and TRBJ2-3, with D perhaps matching TRBD1 or TRBD2 (5 bases each). Between the trimmed V and J ends, which lost 5 bases and 1 base, there was a span of 10 bases. This CDR3 region has 14 residues. From germline, CDR1 is SGHTA and CDR2 FQGNSA. The CDR3 DNA is TGTGCCAGCAGCCCGGGACCTGGCACAGATACGCAGTATTTT. Translating gives CASSPGPGTDTQYF.

This clonotype was found many times. The chain uses TRBV7-2 and TRBJ2-7, with TRBD1 matching over 7 bases. Losses at the gene ends were 4 bases for V and 2 bases for J; bases not matched to a gene: 5. Germline-derived CDR1 and CDR2 are SGHTA and FQGNSA. The CDR3 runs to 14 residues. The CDR3 bases are TGTGCCAGCAGCTCCGCAGGGGGACCCTACGAGCAGTACTTC. Translating gives CASSSAGGPYEQYF.

This clonotype was picked up many times. The chain links TRBV5-1 to TRBJ2-5; 7 bases match TRBD1. The V segment lost 1 base and the J segment 4 bases; nucleotides outside the gene matches: 4. CDR1 is SGHRS and CDR2 is YFSETQ in the germline V gene. This CDR3 spans 14 amino acids. The CDR3 sequence: CASSLRGPLETQYF. Written as DNA, the CDR3 is TGCGCCAGCAGCTTGAGGGGGCCACTAGAGACCCAGTACTTC.

For this clonotype: An end of the junction differs from the germline gene, which may be a read error. The chain links TRBV10-3 to TRBJ1-5; D not resolved. The CDR3 consists of 16 residues. Per germline, CDR1 ENHRY and CDR2 SYGVKD. CDR3 protein: CAISESVDRDNQPQHF. The DNA of the CDR3 is TGTGCCATCAGTGAGTCCGTTGACCGAGACAATCAGCCCCAGCACTTT.

This clonotype was recorded at least ten times. The chain combines TRBV28 with TRBJ2-7, with D possibly matching TRBD1 (6 bases). The CDR3 covers 14 residues. Between the trimmed V and J ends, which lost 6 bases and 2 bases, there was a span of 14 bases. Germline CDR1 MDHEN, CDR2 SYDVKM. CDR3 coding DNA: TGTGCCAGCAGGCGCTACAGGGTCCCCTACGAGCAGTACTTC. The encoded protein is CASRRYRVPYEQYF.

This clonotype came up a few times. No conserved phenylalanine or tryptophan is present at the end of the CDR3, so a read error is the likely explanation. The chain recombines TRBV5-4 with TRBJ2-1; 7 bases agree with TRBD2. The CDR3 has 13 amino acids. The germline V gene encodes CDR1 SGHNT and CDR2 YYREEE (reference sequence). Unmatched junction bases numbered 6, after V lost 6 bases and J lost 6 bases. The CDR3 protein is CASISRGVNEQFS. For the CDR3, the DNA is TGTGCCAGCATCTCCCGGGGGGTCAATGAGCAGTTCTCC.

This clonotype was detected once. The chain combines TRBV29-1 with TRBJ1-4; D gene unclear. The length of the CDR3 is 14 residues. V lost 7 bases, J lost 7 bases, and 19 bases lay in between. The germline gives CDR1 SQVTM, CDR2 ANQGSEA. The CDR3 sequence is CSADDMSGGEKLFF. The CDR3 DNA is TGCAGCGCTGATGACATGTCAGGAGGTGAAAAACTGTTTTTT.

In its sample, this clonotype ranks as medium-sized. The V and J genes are TRBV4-1 and TRBJ2-1, with D maybe TRBD2 (5 bases). This CDR3 is built from 16 residues. Looked up from germline, CDR1 is MGHRA and CDR2 is YSYEKL. V was trimmed by 1 base and J by 4 bases, leaving 14 bases between them. CDR3 sequence (DNA): TGCGCCAGCAGCCAAGCGAGTACGGACTCATACAATGAGCAGTTCTTC. It specifies CASSQASTDSYNEQFF.